This TCR beta chain stems from a study of CD4 T cells in relation to SARS-CoV-2 and coronaviruses. Overall study findings and caveats: Crossreactive clones expanded significantly less to SARS-CoV-2 than monoreactive clones. No donor gave both pre-pandemic and post-infection samples.

Produced via immunoSEQ multiplex PCR; TCRdb's table is partial and in-frame only. In the table there are more than 25,000 clones, roughly 80% of which are singletons. With regard to this clone: What it binds is not known.

Germline CDR1 and CDR2: SGHKS and YYEKEE (reference sequence). The ends were cut back, 2 bases at V and 0 bases at J, with 8 bases in the middle. This CDR3 spans 14 amino acids. Before the COVID-19 pandemic, during about 2011-2019, CD4+ T cells were taken from unexposed donors. Isolation of CD4+ T cells took place after about 9 days in culture. Sequenced sample: CD4+ T cells from PBMCs, cultured in vitro. This clonotype originated in a human donor in good health. The chain carries TRBV5-5 and TRBJ1-1, with D unclear. CDR3 protein: CASSLGIMNTEAFF. The DNA of the CDR3 is TGTGCCAGCAGCTTAGGGATCATGAACACTGAAGCTTTCTTT.